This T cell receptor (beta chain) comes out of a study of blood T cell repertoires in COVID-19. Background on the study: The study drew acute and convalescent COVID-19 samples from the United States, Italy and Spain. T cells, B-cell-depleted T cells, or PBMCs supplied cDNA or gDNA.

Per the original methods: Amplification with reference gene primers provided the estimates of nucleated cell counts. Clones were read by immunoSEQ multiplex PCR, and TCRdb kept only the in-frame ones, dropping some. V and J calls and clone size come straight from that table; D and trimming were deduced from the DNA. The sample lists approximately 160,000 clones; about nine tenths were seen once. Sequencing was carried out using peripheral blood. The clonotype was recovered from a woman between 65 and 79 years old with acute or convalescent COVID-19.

CDR3 protein: CASSLFRDNSPLHF. CDR3 coding DNA: TGTGCCAGCAGTTTATTCCGGGATAATTCACCCCTCCACTTT. V is TRBV27 and J is TRBJ1-6, with unresolved D. Trimming removed 1 base from V and 5 bases from J, with 6 bases in between. Germline lookup yields CDR1 MNHEY and CDR2 SMNVEV (reference sequence). The CDR3 length is 14 residues.